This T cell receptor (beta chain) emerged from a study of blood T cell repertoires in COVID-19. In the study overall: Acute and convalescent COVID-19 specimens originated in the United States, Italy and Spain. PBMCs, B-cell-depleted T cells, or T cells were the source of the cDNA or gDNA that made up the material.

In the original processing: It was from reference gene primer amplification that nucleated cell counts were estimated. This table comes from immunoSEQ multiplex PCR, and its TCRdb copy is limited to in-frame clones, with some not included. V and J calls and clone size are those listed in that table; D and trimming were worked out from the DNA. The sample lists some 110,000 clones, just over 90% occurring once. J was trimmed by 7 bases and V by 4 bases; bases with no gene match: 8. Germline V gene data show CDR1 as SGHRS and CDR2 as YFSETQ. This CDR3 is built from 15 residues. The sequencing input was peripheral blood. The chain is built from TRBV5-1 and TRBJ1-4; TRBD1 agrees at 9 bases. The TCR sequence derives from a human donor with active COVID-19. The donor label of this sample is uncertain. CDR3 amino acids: CASSDGQGRAEKLFF. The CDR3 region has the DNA TGCGCCAGCAGCGACGGACAGGGGCGGGCTGAAAAACTGTTTTTT.